This is a list of T cell receptor beta chains from one sample in a study of cytomegalovirus exposure and HLA in healthy donors. Method: immunoSEQ multiplex PCR; TCRdb's copy keeps in-frame clones and lacks some. The sample contains roughly 110,000 clones, roughly 72% of which appear only once. Material: PBMCs. These receptors all come from a man aged 25-45 years in good health and CMV-seronegative. The CDR3 runs from the conserved cysteine through the conserved F or W.

v_call | cdr3_aa
TRBV25-1 | CASSEAQYTEAFF
TRBV19 | CASNRDRISGANVLTF
TRBV7-7 | CASSLGRRGRGYSNQPQHF
TRBV30 | CAWSVQVRGQPQHF
TRBV19 | CASSIGSTGVNTEAFF
TRBV28 | CASSGGATGANVLTF
TRBV2 | CASSGGPRSSYEQYF
TRBV2 | CASSRRQGGSGANVLTF
TRBV27 | CASSFLGRDYNEQFF
TRBV5-1 | CASSGGGLTYDHNEQFF
TRBV5-1 | CASSFGTGLYEQYF
TRBV10-3 | CAISGTGGWMDFF
TRBV19 | CASRQIPGQGLADTQYF
TRBV11-2 | CASKPQGGPSRSYEQYF
TRBV4-2 | CASSRQGLNEKLFF
TRBV5-6 | CASSLGQGVGETQYF
TRBV5-4 | CASSLGPTGNTDTQYF
TRBV27 | CASTPHRVSSHNEQFF
TRBV18 | CASSPTGNGVNQPQHF
TRBV10-2 | CASSPVSQPQHF
TRBV10-3 | CAIREKLGDYEQYF
TRBV19 | CASRSGLLSGANVLTF
TRBV28 | CASSPGEGLAGDHEQFF
TRBV6-6 | CASSYGVRTDQYEQYF
TRBV7-8 | CASSSPGGAGETQYF
TRBV4-1 | CASSLFGGVAGTYEQYF
TRBV27 | CASIELSTDTQYF
TRBV7-9 | CSSSLGQVTRGYTF
TRBV28 | CASRDRVGQPQHF
TRBV6-6 | CASSYLTSGSTDTQYF
TRBV28 | CASGLAGGRSYEQYF
TRBV9 | CASRGGTDRAWGYTF
TRBV5-1 | CASSLGAPTEAFF